These 25 T cell receptor beta chains were all obtained from the same sample, sequenced in a study of T cells in Graves' hyperthyroidism and ophthalmopathy. Using RNA transcripts as the source, TCR beta CDR3 regions were amplified. The HTBI primer set drove a first-round RT-PCR of the TCR CDR3. TCRdb used MiXCR to reprocess the multiplex PCR reads, holding one entry per CDR3 protein. Of 400,000 or so distinct CDR3 sequences listed, about 14% are singletons. What was sequenced was blood. The receptors derive from a woman aged 25-40 years with Graves' ophthalmopathy.

The chain employs TRBV3-1 and TRBJ2-5, with D possibly matching TRBD2 (6 bases). The CDR3 contains 15 residues. The V end lost 0 bases, the J end lost 4 bases, and 12 bases lay between the germline ends. Germline CDR1 and CDR2: LGHDT and YNNKEL (reference sequence). The CDR3 DNA reads TGTGCCAGCAGCCAAGATGGGCTAGCGTCAGAGACCCAGTACTTC. Translation: CASSQDGLASETQYF.

There are many counts of this clonotype. This rearrangement joins TRBV28 to TRBJ1-5; no definite D call. The CDR3 sequence is 16 residues long. Looked up from germline, CDR1 is MDHEN and CDR2 is SYDVKM. The ends were cut back, 3 bases at V and 7 bases at J, with 19 bases in the middle. CDR3 DNA sequence: TGTGCCAGCAGTTTGACGCAGGCCGGTTCGGGCCAGCCCCAGCATTTT. It yields the protein CASSLTQAGSGQPQHF. Using reference TRBV28 and TRBJ1-5 for the parts outside the CDR3, the full variable domain is DVKVTQSSRYLVKRTGEKVFLECVQDMDHENMFWYRQDPGLGLRLIYFSYDVKMKEKGDIPEGYSVSREKKERFSLILESASTNQTSMYLCASSLTQAGSGQPQHFGDGTRLSIL.

This clonotype came up many times. The chain combines TRBV20-1 with TRBJ1-2; D is ambiguous. Germline values: CDR1 DFQATT, CDR2 SNEGSKA (reference sequence). This CDR3 spans 15 amino acids. Trimming stripped 6 bases from V and 0 bases from J, with 17 bases between. CDR3 in amino acids: CSAQILGLANYGYTF. The CDR3 DNA reads TGCAGTGCCCAGATTTTGGGGTTGGCTAACTATGGCTACACCTTC.

This clonotype occurred many times. The CDR3 protein is CASSYSPRGEETQYF. The CDR3 DNA reads TGTGCCAGCAGTTACTCGCCCCGGGGGGAGGAGACCCAGTACTTC. The chain uses TRBV6-6 and TRBJ2-5; 7 bases align to TRBD2. Trimming cost V 0 bases and J 5 bases; bases outside gene matches: 6. CDR1 is MNHNY and CDR2 is SVGAGI in the germline V gene (reference sequence). CDR3 size: 15 residues.

This clonotype has more than one count but fewer than ten. This clone may be a read error of a much larger clone one base away. The rearrangement links TRBV24-1 to TRBJ2-5; 7 positions match TRBD1. The CDR3 covers 16 residues. The germline CDR1 and CDR2 sequences are KGHDR and SFDVKD. The trim removed 3 bases at V and 0 bases at J, leaving 6 bases unmatched. CDR3 sequence (DNA): TGTGCCACCAGTGATCAGGCCGGACAGGACCAAGAGACCCAGTACTTC. As protein: CATSDQAGQDQETQYF.

This clonotype was seen repeatedly, ten times or more. The chain joins TRBV28 to TRBJ1-5; 9 bases match TRBD1. Looked up from germline, CDR1 is MDHEN and CDR2 is SYDVKM. V dropped 7 bases and J dropped 4; count of bases not matched to a gene: 11. This CDR3 spans 16 amino acids. CDR3 sequence reads: CASTLTGGLVNQPQHF. As DNA, the CDR3 is TGTGCCAGCACCCTCACAGGGGGCCTAGTTAATCAGCCCCAGCATTTT. The full variable domain, rest sourced from reference TRBV28 and TRBJ1-5, is DVKVTQSSRYLVKRTGEKVFLECVQDMDHENMFWYRQDPGLGLRLIYFSYDVKMKEKGDIPEGYSVSREKKERFSLILESASTNQTSMYLCASTLTGGLVNQPQHFGDGTRLSIL.

This clonotype has at least ten counts. The chain joins TRBV7-2 to TRBJ2-5; 10 bases map to TRBD1. V gave up 6 bases and J gave up 6 bases; unmatched junction bases: 7. The germline gives CDR1 SGHTA, CDR2 FQGNSA. The CDR3 has 14 amino acids. The CDR3 DNA is TGTGCCAGCAGTGCGGACAGGGGGAGTCAGACCCAGTACTTC. Protein sequence: CASSADRGSQTQYF. Filled out from reference TRBV7-2 and TRBJ2-5, the complete variable domain reads GAGVSQSPSNKVTEKGKDVELRCDPISGHTALYWYRQSLGQGLEFLIYFQGNSAPDKSGLPSDRFSAERTGGSVSTLTIQRTQQEDSAVYLCASSADRGSQTQYFGPGTRLLVL.

This clonotype was recorded at least ten times. The genes are TRBV28 and TRBJ2-3; 8 bases align to TRBD2. The V gene end was trimmed by 3 bases and the J gene end by 5 bases; junction bases not matched to a gene: 7. The length of the CDR3 is 15 residues. Germline CDR1 MDHEN, CDR2 SYDVKM. As DNA, the CDR3 is TGTGCCAGCAGTTTCCCTGGAACTAGCGGAGATACGCAGTATTTT. Its protein is CASSFPGTSGDTQYF.

This clonotype was observed many times. This chain connects TRBV3-1 to TRBJ2-7; perhaps TRBD1 as D (6 bases). The germline gives CDR1 LGHDT, CDR2 YNNKEL (reference sequence). With 5 bases removed from V and 3 bases from J, the gap between germline ends came to 14 bases. The CDR3 covers 14 residues. CDR3 nucleotide sequence: TGTGCCAGCAGCAGGGGGATAGGGAACTACGAGCAGTACTTC. Translation gives CASSRGIGNYEQYF.

The chain combines TRBV4-1 with TRBJ1-1, with D uncertain. V was pared by 0 bases and J by 11 bases, with 13 bases between. Germline-derived CDR1 and CDR2 are MGHRA and YSYEKL. The CDR3 sequence is 13 residues long. DNA of the CDR3: TGCGCCAGCAGCCAAGAGTTGCGTCAAGATGCTTTCTTT. This encodes CASSQELRQDAFF.

CDR3 region: CASSLVLAGGISGANVLTF. CDR3 coding DNA: TGTGCCAGCAGCTTAGTATTAGCGGGGGGGATCTCTGGGGCCAACGTCCTGACTTTC. This chain links TRBV7-2 with TRBJ2-6; 11 bases align to TRBD2. CDR1 is SGHTA, CDR2 FQGNSA, per germline. This CDR3 comprises 19 residues. With V trimmed by 1 base and J by 0 bases, 5 bases remained unmatched.

On this clonotype itself: An end of the junction differs from the germline gene, which may be a read error. The genes are TRBV10-1 and TRBJ2-1, with TRBD1 as a possible D gene (6 bases). Germline CDR1 reads WNHNN; CDR2 reads SYGVQD (reference sequence). The CDR3 length is 15 residues. The CDR3 loop is CASSPDSIPYNEQSF. In nucleotides, the CDR3 is TGCGCCAGCAGTCCGGACAGTATTCCCTACAATGAGCAGTCCTTC.

This clonotype was found many times. The chain recombines TRBV20-1 with TRBJ2-3; D perhaps matches TRBD2 (6 bases). The CDR3 is 14 residues long. Trimming removed 6 bases at V and 4 bases at J, with 17 bases between. The V gene's germline CDR1 is DFQATT and CDR2 SNEGSKA (reference sequence). This CDR3 reads CSAAEIGSPDTQYF. The CDR3 nucleotides read TGCAGTGCCGCAGAGATCGGGAGCCCAGATACGCAGTATTTT.

This clonotype was observed many times. The CDR3 DNA follows: TGTGCCTGGTGCGGCAGACCCACTGAAGCTTTCTTT. As protein: CAWCGRPTEAFF. The chain links TRBV30 to TRBJ1-1; D is ambiguous. The ends were cut back, 5 bases at V and 4 bases at J, with 11 bases in the middle. The CDR3 covers 12 residues. Germline V gene data show CDR1 as GTSNPN and CDR2 as SVGIG (reference sequence).

This clonotype was observed many times. The chain has TRBV29-1 and TRBJ2-2, with D possibly being TRBD1 (6 bases). The ends were cut back, 8 bases at V and 3 bases at J, with 13 bases in the middle. Germline CDR1 SQVTM, CDR2 ANQGSEA. This CDR3 contains 13 residues. The CDR3 DNA follows: TGCAGCCTGAGGGGGATTGACACCGGGGAGCTGTTTTTT. It yields the protein CSLRGIDTGELFF.

This clonotype occurred many times. The chain recombines TRBV29-1 with TRBJ1-1, with TRBD1 as a possible D gene (6 bases). CDR1 SQVTM and CDR2 ANQGSEA come from the germline V gene. Trimming left V 7 bases short and J 3 bases short, with 15 bases between. This CDR3 region has 13 residues. CDR3 protein: CSAGTRVDTEAFF. For the CDR3, the DNA is TGCAGCGCAGGGACAAGGGTGGACACTGAAGCTTTCTTT. Full variable domain (missing parts from reference TRBV29-1 and TRBJ1-1): SAVISQKPSRDICQRGTSLTIQCQVDSQVTMMFWYRQQPGQSLTLIATANQGSEATYESGFVIDKFPISRPNLTFSTLTVSNMSPEDSSIYLCSAGTRVDTEAFFGQGTRLTVV.

This chain links TRBV6-1 with TRBJ2-4; 8 nucleotides align to TRBD1. V lost 3 bases to trimming and J lost 0 bases; unmatched junction nucleotides: 19. Germline V CDR1 and CDR2: MNHNS, SASEGT. The CDR3 contains 21 residues. The CDR3 loop reads CASSEGPRDRIFPLAKNIQYF. The CDR3 DNA follows: TGTGCCAGCAGTGAGGGGCCGCGGGACAGGATCTTCCCATTAGCCAAAAACATTCAGTACTTC.

There are many counts of this clonotype. The V gene is TRBV3-1, the J gene TRBJ2-3, with 10 nucleotides matching TRBD2. The germline gives CDR1 LGHDT, CDR2 YNNKEL (reference sequence). V gave up 0 bases and J gave up 4 bases; unmatched junction bases: 10. This CDR3 is 18 amino acids long. CDR3 amino acids: CASSQDRPASGGADTQYF. The CDR3 DNA reads as TGTGCCAGCAGCCAAGATAGGCCTGCCAGCGGGGGGGCAGATACGCAGTATTTT.

This clonotype has at least ten counts. The V call is TRBV3-1, the J call TRBJ1-1; 8 nucleotides line up with TRBD1. Looked up from germline, CDR1 is LGHDT and CDR2 is YNNKEL (reference sequence). V trimming: 3 bases; J trimming: 6 bases; junction bases outside the gene matches: 15. The CDR3 loop spans 17 amino acids. CDR3 nucleotides: TGTGCCAGCAGCCAGGATTCAGGGGGCCTCTTGAGGGCTGAAGCTTTCTTT. Translation: CASSQDSGGLLRAEAFF.

This clonotype has at least ten counts. The chain has TRBV7-6 and TRBJ1-5; D ambiguous. The length of the CDR3 is 16 residues. Germline assignment: CDR1 SGHVS and CDR2 FNYEAQ. The V end was cut by 6 bases, the J end by 2 bases, with 17 bases between. CDR3 sequence reads: CASSPLARAGNQPQHF. The CDR3, as DNA: TGTGCCAGCAGTCCCCTCGCGAGGGCTGGCAATCAGCCCCAGCATTTT.

V gene TRBV5-1 combines with J gene TRBJ1-4; TRBD1 might be the D (5 bases). Germline-derived CDR1 and CDR2 are SGHRS and YFSETQ. The CDR3 is made up of 16 amino acids. V was pared by 1 base and J by 3 bases, with 13 bases between. CDR3 sequence (DNA): TGCGCCAGCAGCTTGTGCGGGGGAGAAGCTAATGAAAAACTGTTTTTT. Amino acids: CASSLCGGEANEKLFF.

In its sample, this clonotype was seen many times. The chain links TRBV27 to TRBJ2-4, with D perhaps matching TRBD1 (6 bases). The germline gives CDR1 MNHEY, CDR2 SMNVEV (reference sequence). V lost 5 bases, J lost 3 bases, and 17 bases lay in between. The CDR3 sequence is 16 residues long. The CDR3 DNA follows: TGTGCCAGCAGTCCCTCAACAGGGCCTAACAAAAACATTCAGTACTTC. This gives the protein CASSPSTGPNKNIQYF.

This clonotype was counted ten times or more. V usage is TRBV3-1 and J usage is TRBJ1-4; D not resolved. V shed 0 bases and J shed 8 bases, with 10 bases lying between them. The germline V gene encodes CDR1 LGHDT and CDR2 YNNKEL (reference sequence). This CDR3 contains 14 residues. The CDR3 spells CASSQEVQWEKLFF. The CDR3 coding sequence is TGTGCCAGCAGCCAAGAAGTGCAGTGGGAAAAACTGTTTTTT.

This clonotype was detected only a few times. J is TRBJ2-7 and V is TRBV24-1; TRBD1 might be the D (5 bases). There are 14 residues in the CDR3. Germline assignment: CDR1 KGHDR and CDR2 SFDVKD. Trimming took 2 bases from V and 4 from J, leaving 11 bases between them. CDR3 loop: CATSDSRGNYEQYF. Written as DNA, the CDR3 is TGTGCCACCAGTGATTCTAGGGGAAATTACGAGCAGTACTTC.

CDR3 nucleotide sequence: TGCGCCAGCAGCTCAACTGGACAGGCCTCTGGAAACACCATATATTTT. It is translated as CASSSTGQASGNTIYF. This rearrangement joins TRBV5-1 to TRBJ1-3; 7 nucleotides match TRBD1. Germline loops: CDR1 SGHRS, CDR2 YFSETQ. The V and J ends lost 3 bases and 0 bases, in that order; junction bases with no gene match: 6. This CDR3 spans 16 amino acids.